Listed below are T cell receptor beta chains from one sample, sequenced in a study of blood T cell repertoires in COVID-19. Clones were sequenced by immunoSEQ multiplex PCR, and TCRdb holds only the in-frame ones, with some missing. The sample lists over 15,000 clones, 85% seen once, with around 59% in the top ten. Sequencing used peripheral blood. The source of these receptors is a man at least 80 years old with acute or convalescent COVID-19. Each CDR3 is given with its conserved first and last residue. Fields, in order: clone size, D gene, J gene, V gene, CDR3 DNA, CDR3 protein. D genes are given only for firm matches. Where a row states a size, it is once, few, many or the class of an expanded clone; other rows omit it.

>once|-|TRBJ1-1|TRBV12-3/TRBV12-4
TGTGCCAGCACCGGACAGAACACTGAAGCTTTCTTT
CASTGQNTEAFF
>-|TRBD1|TRBJ1-6|TRBV28
TGTGCCAGCAGTTTCGATCCAGGGGGAAATTCACCCCTCCACTTT
CASSFDPGGNSPLHF
>-|TRBD2|TRBJ2-1|TRBV6-2/TRBV6-3
TGTGCCAGCAGTTCAACGGGGGGGCTCGATGAGCAGTTCTTC
CASSSTGGLDEQFF
>once|-|TRBJ1-1|TRBV18
TGTGCCAGCCTCCCTTCGACGGGGATGAACACTGAAGCTTTCTTT
CASLPSTGMNTEAFF
>-|-|TRBJ2-7|TRBV5-6
TGTGCCAGCAGCTTGGTCCCCCGGGGCGAGCAGTACTTC
CASSLVPRGEQYF
>-|-|TRBJ2-5|TRBV6-5
TGTGCCAGCAGTTTGGCCGGGGGTAAAGAGACCCAGTACTTC
CASSLAGGKETQYF
>-|TRBD1|TRBJ1-5|TRBV19
TGTGCCAGTAGTTCACAAGGGACAGGCAATCAGCCCCAGCATTTT
CASSSQGTGNQPQHF
>-|TRBD2|TRBJ2-5|TRBV3-1/TRBV3-2
TGTGCCAGCAGCCACCGACTAGAGGGAGGGGAGACCCAGTACTTC
CASSHRLEGGETQYF
>few|-|TRBJ1-2|TRBV18
TGTGCCAGCTCACCACGATCGGACACCCACGGTGGCTACACCTTC
CASSPRSDTHGGYTF
>few|-|TRBJ1-1|TRBV3-1/TRBV3-2
TGTGCCAGCAGCCCGGAGGTGAGGAGCAGAGCTTTCTTT
CASSPEVRSRAFF
>-|TRBD1|TRBJ2-6|TRBV6-5
TGTGCCAGCAGCGAGACAGGGGACGGGGCCAACGTCCTGACTTTC
CASSETGDGANVLTF
>-|-|TRBJ2-3|TRBV6-4
TGTGCCAGCAGCGAACTAGCCTCCACAGATACGCAGTATTTT
CASSELASTDTQYF
>-|-|TRBJ2-2|TRBV5-8
TGTGCCAGCAGCCGCGGGCCCAACACCGGGGAGCTGTTTTTT
CASSRGPNTGELFF
>-|-|TRBJ1-1|TRBV9
TGTGCCAGCAGCAAGGACACGGTTTACACTGAAGCTTTCTTT
CASSKDTVYTEAFF
>-|-|TRBJ1-5|TRBV10-3
TGTGCCATCGGGCAGAAAAATCAGCCCCAGCATTTT
CAIGQKNQPQHF
>-|-|TRBJ1-2|TRBV5-1
TGCGCCAGCAGCCCCCCAGGGCCTGGGGGCTACACCTTC
CASSPPGPGGYTF
>few|-|TRBJ2-2|TRBV30
TGTGCCTGGAGACTAAGGGGCAACACCGGGGAGCTGTTTTTT
CAWRLRGNTGELFF
>-|-|TRBJ1-2|TRBV6-2/TRBV6-3
TGTGCCAGCAGTTCTGTGTATGGCTACACCTTC
CASSSVYGYTF
>-|-|TRBJ1-5|TRBV7-2
TGTGCCAGCAGCCCCAGTTATAGCAATCAGCCCCAGCATTTT
CASSPSYSNQPQHF
>-|-|TRBJ2-5|TRBV7-2
TGTGCCAGCAGACCAGGAGGGACCCCCTGGACCCAGTACTTC
CASRPGGTPWTQYF
>-|-|TRBJ1-1|TRBV7-9
TGTGCCAGCAGCTCCAGCAGAACGAGGACTGAAGCTTTCTTT
CASSSSRTRTEAFF
>-|-|TRBJ1-2|TRBV6-5
TGTGCCAGCAGCCCACTGACGGGGTGGGGTGGCTACACCTTC
CASSPLTGWGGYTF
>-|TRBD1|TRBJ1-2|TRBV7-9
TGTGCCAGCAGCTCCGAACAGGGGACGTATGGCTACACCTTC
CASSSEQGTYGYTF
>-|TRBD1|TRBJ1-2|TRBV3-1/TRBV3-2
TGTGCCAGCAGCGATCGGACAGGGGGCATCTATGGCTACACCTTC
CASSDRTGGIYGYTF
>few|-|TRBJ2-7|TRBV29-1
TGCAGCGTTGTAAGCAACGAGCAGTACTTC
CSVVSNEQYF
>-|-|TRBJ1-3|TRBV7-2
TGTGCCAGCAGCTTATTACCCCCCGTCTACCCTACTGGAAACACCATATATTTT
CASSLLPPVYPTGNTIYF
>-|-|TRBJ2-3|TRBV6-5
TGTGCCAGCATTATGGGGGCTCGCACAGATACGCAGTATTTT
CASIMGARTDTQYF
>-|-|TRBJ1-5|TRBV28
TGTGCCAGCAGTCGGGAACGACAGGCAGGGAATCAGCCCCAGCATTTT
CASSRERQAGNQPQHF
>-|-|TRBJ1-2|TRBV7-9
TGTGCCAGCAGCGATGGGGCCGGCCAGAATGTATATGGCTACACCTTC
CASSDGAGQNVYGYTF
>-|-|TRBJ1-2|TRBV5-1
TGCGCCAGCAGCTCAGACAGACGCGACTATGGCTACACCTTC
CASSSDRRDYGYTF
>-|-|TRBJ2-1|TRBV9
TGTGCCAGCACCCCCTCTAGTCAGCCCTATGAGCAGTTCTTC
CASTPSSQPYEQFF
>few|TRBD1|TRBJ1-6|TRBV6-6
TGTGCCAGCAGTCGAATCGGACAGGGGGCGAATAATTCACCCCTCCACTTT
CASSRIGQGANNSPLHF
>-|-|TRBJ1-3|TRBV3-1/TRBV3-2
TGTGCCAGCAGCCAAGTGGGGCGGTTTGGAAACACCATATATTTT
CASSQVGRFGNTIYF
>-|TRBD1|TRBJ2-7|TRBV7-9
TGTGCCAGCAGCTTAACAGGGGGTTTAGTGCAGCAGTACTTC
CASSLTGGLVQQYF
>-|TRBD1|TRBJ2-7|TRBV28
TGTGCCAGCAGTCCCTCGACAGGGGGCTTAGTGCAGTACTTC
CASSPSTGGLVQYF
>-|-|TRBJ1-5|TRBV19
TGTGCCAGCACGCTCCCCCATTGGAGGGAACAGAATAGCAATCAGCCCCAGCATTTT
CASTLPHWREQNSNQPQHF
>-|-|TRBJ2-7|TRBV7-2
TGTGCCAGCACGCCCGCCAGCGGACTGATCTACGAGCAGTACTTC
CASTPASGLIYEQYF
>-|-|TRBJ1-5|TRBV19
TGTGCCAGCAATACGGACAGATCGTATAGCAATCAGCCCCAGCATTTT
CASNTDRSYSNQPQHF
>-|TRBD1|TRBJ1-5|TRBV4-2
TGTGCCAGCAGCCAAGGGACAGGGTATAGCAATCAGCCCCAGCATTTT
CASSQGTGYSNQPQHF
>few|TRBD2|TRBJ2-2|TRBV9
TGTGCCAGCAGCCCGAAGGGACTAGCGGGGGGAAGGACCGGGGAGCTGTTTTTT
CASSPKGLAGGRTGELFF
>-|-|TRBJ1-4|TRBV6-5
TGTGCCAGCAGTTATTCAGGGGTTGGTGAAAAACTGTTTTTT
CASSYSGVGEKLFF
>-|TRBD2|TRBJ2-3|TRBV9
TGTGCCAGCAGCAAGTACCAGGGAGGGACAGATACGCAGTATTTT
CASSKYQGGTDTQYF
>-|-|TRBJ1-1|TRBV2
TGTGCCAGCAGGGGAAGGGCAGGGCTGGGGACTGAAGCTTTCTTT
CASRGRAGLGTEAFF
>-|TRBD1|TRBJ1-5|TRBV19
TGTGCCAGTAGAGGACAGGGTTATAGCAGTCAGCCCCAGCATTTT
CASRGQGYSSQPQHF
>-|TRBD1|TRBJ1-5|TRBV4-1
TGCGCCAGCAGCCCCTTAGGGGGCGGACAGCCCCAGCATTTT
CASSPLGGGQPQHF
>-|TRBD2|TRBJ2-3|TRBV7-9
TGTGCCAGCAGCTTGGGGGGGTCTTACACAGATACGCAGTATTTT
CASSLGGSYTDTQYF
>-|TRBD2|TRBJ2-5|TRBV9
TGTGCCAGCAGCGCCTCAGCGGGGGGGCAAGAGACCCAGTACTTC
CASSASAGGQETQYF
>-|TRBD2|TRBJ2-5|TRBV4-1
TGCGCCAGCAGCCAAGAAGACGGGCTAGCGGGGGGGTCCCAAGAGACCCAGTACTTC
CASSQEDGLAGGSQETQYF
>-|-|TRBJ2-1|TRBV11-2
TGTGCCAGCAGCACCGTCAATGGCCCTCAGTTCTTC
CASSTVNGPQFF
>once|TRBD1|TRBJ1-2|TRBV5-1
TGCGCCAGCAGCTCGGGACAGGGATTATATGGCTACACCTTC
CASSSGQGLYGYTF